The source of this T cell receptor (beta chain) is a study of blood T cell repertoires in COVID-19. The wider study: Acute and convalescent COVID-19 samples came from the United States, Italy and Spain. PBMCs, B-cell-depleted T cells, or T cells were the source of the cDNA or gDNA that made up the material.

Under the authors' procedure: Counts of nucleated cells, estimated from reference gene primer amplification, were obtained. Sequenced by immunoSEQ multiplex PCR; TCRdb stores in-frame clones only, minus some. Clonal size and the V and J genes are those of that table, whereas D and trimming came from the DNA. The table has roughly 120,000 clones, 85% seen once. V gave up 5 bases and J gave up 3 bases; unmatched junction bases: 4. Germline-derived CDR1 and CDR2 are SGHNT and YENEEA. The CDR3 loop spans 13 amino acids. Sequencing input: peripheral blood. The sequence was obtained from an elderly man with acute or convalescent COVID-19. The V and J genes are TRBV11-3 and TRBJ2-7; 7 nucleotides agree with TRBD1. The CDR3, as DNA: TGTGCCAGCAGCGCACGGGACAGCTACGAGCAGTACTTC. This sequence encodes CASSARDSYEQYF. The variable domain in full, completed from reference TRBV11-3 and TRBJ2-7, reads EAGVVQSPRYKIIEKKQPVAFWCNPISGHNTLYWYLQNLGQGPELLIRYENEEAVDDSQLPKDRFSAERLKGVDSTLKIQPAELGDSAVYLCASSARDSYEQYFGPGTRLTVT.